The clone carrying this TCR beta chain was seen repeatedly, ten times or more. Its antigen is undetermined. Germline CDR1 reads SGHDN; CDR2 reads FVKESK. CDR3 length equals 16 residues. Trimming cost V 0 bases and J 0 bases, with 12 bases left between them. During construction of the library, unique molecular identifiers were attached to individual cDNA molecules for quantitative, reproducible TCR counting. Authors' methods: Per-sample TCR counts ranged from about 20,000 to 690,600, median 95,638. One entry per CDR3 protein, called by TCRdb with MiXCR from the RACE reads. The V and J calls shown here were made by TCRdb, not taken from the authors' results. The sample holds roughly 130,000 distinct CDR3 sequences, more than 7.5% seen once. The data are from a study of human T cells and chemical hapten exposure. Described time point: healthy volunteer bleed at 2 weeks. RNA extraction used unfractionated whole blood as the source of total RNA.

The study's findings and limits: The study found that DPC sensitization did not change TCRs above 1 in 1000 frequency.

This receptor was taken from a male donor in good health. Some clones in this sample may be carry-over from other donors' samples. Material for sequencing was whole blood. V and J are TRBV14 and TRBJ2-7; D might be TRBD1 (5 bases). The CDR3 sequence: CASSQDSGSASYEQYF. CDR3 nucleotides: TGTGCCAGCAGCCAAGATTCAGGGTCGGCCTCCTACGAGCAGTACTTC.